This T cell receptor beta chain derives from a study of regulatory T cells in long-lasting Graves disease. Regarding the study as a whole: Persistent patients had a count of shared public clonotypes (approximately 2,800) that exceeded that of new patients (around 910). Favored usage of TRBV28, TRBJ1-2 and TRBJ2-5 was recorded in persistent disease.

With respect to this clonotype: As yet, its antigen is unknown.

Arm-PCR of CDR3 regions and iRepertoire HTBI primers were the basis on which TCR beta libraries were built. TCRdb processed the multiplex PCR reads anew with MiXCR; each CDR3 protein has one entry. The sample shows over 650,000 distinct CDR3 sequences, about 32% of them seen only once. CDR3 length: 13 amino acids. The germline V gene encodes CDR1 SGDLS and CDR2 YYNGEE. Trimming removed 3 bases from V and 5 bases from J; junction bases left unmatched: 0. Described time point: persistent/refractory GD, antithyroid drugs over 5 years with positive TRAb. From PBMCs, RNA was extracted and then used to make the TCR library.

This specimen consisted of peripheral blood mononuclear cells (PBMCs), obtained when the disease was refractory, from a patient treated with antithyroid drugs. This receptor was taken from a female donor with Graves disease. The chain is built from TRBV9 and TRBJ2-5, with 11 bases fitting TRBD2. The CDR3 DNA follows: TGTGCCAGCAGCGCTAGCGGGAGGGAGACCCAGTACTTC. It translates to CASSASGRETQYF.